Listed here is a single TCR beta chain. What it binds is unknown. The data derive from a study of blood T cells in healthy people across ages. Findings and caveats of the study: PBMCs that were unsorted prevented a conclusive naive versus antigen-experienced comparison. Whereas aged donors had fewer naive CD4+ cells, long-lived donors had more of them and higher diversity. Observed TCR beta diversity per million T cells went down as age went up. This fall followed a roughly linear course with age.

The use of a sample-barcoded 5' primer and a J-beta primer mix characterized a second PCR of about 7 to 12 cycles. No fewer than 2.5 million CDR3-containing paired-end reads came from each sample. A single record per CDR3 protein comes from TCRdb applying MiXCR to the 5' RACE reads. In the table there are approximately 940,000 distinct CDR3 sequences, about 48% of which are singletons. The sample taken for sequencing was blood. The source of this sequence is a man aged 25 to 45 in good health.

In nucleotides, the CDR3 is TGCAGCGTTGACTCCTACAATGAGCAGTTCTTC. It yields the protein CSVDSYNEQFF. The chain uses TRBV29-1 and TRBJ2-1; no definite D call. CDR3 length equals 11 residues. CDR1 and CDR2 (germline): SQVTM, ANQGSEA. The germline V and J ends were trimmed by 3 bases and 0 bases, with 0 bases remaining between them.